What follows describes a single T cell receptor beta chain. This entry belongs to a study of blood T cell repertoires in COVID-19. About the study: Some COVID-19 samples were acute and others convalescent; all came from the United States, Italy and Spain. T cells, B-cell-depleted T cells, or PBMCs provided the cDNA or gDNA that served as material.

Germline-derived CDR1 and CDR2 are SGHVS and FQNEAQ. Trimming shortened V by 5 bases and J by 4 bases, and 12 bases separated the two germline ends. This CDR3 is built from 14 residues. The authors' processing: Amplifying reference gene primers gave estimates of nucleated cell counts. The data were produced by immunoSEQ multiplex PCR, yet TCRdb's version contains in-frame clones alone and is incomplete. D and trimming were read from the DNA, whereas the V and J calls and clone size are those reported in that table. The top ten hold around 13% of the sample, which has about 200,000 clones, around 80% seen once.

Sequenced sample: peripheral blood. The chain employs TRBV7-8 and TRBJ1-3; perhaps TRBD1 as D (5 bases). The TCR originated in a human donor in a cohort sampled during active COVID-19. The CDR3 loop is CASSLTDSGNTIYF. DNA of the CDR3: TGTGCCAGCAGCCTGACTGACAGCGGAAACACCATATATTTT. Looking up the rest from reference TRBV7-8 and TRBJ1-3 gives the full variable domain: GAGVSQSPRYKVAKRGQDVALRCDPISGHVSLFWYQQALGQGPEFLTYFQNEAQLDKSGLPSDRFFAERPEGSVSTLKIQRTQQEDSAVYLCASSLTDSGNTIYFGEGSWLTVV.